Listed below are T cell receptor beta chains from one sample, sequenced in a study of blood T cells in healthy people across ages. In TCRdb, the 5' RACE reads were re-called with MiXCR into one record per CDR3 protein. The sample includes hundreds of thousands of distinct CDR3 sequences, approximately 40% seen only once; the top ten take around 32%. Sequenced material: blood. All receptors derive from a man of 80 years or more in good health. Both conserved end residues are part of each CDR3. The D gene is left open where the match is weak. Not every row has a clone size; where given, it reads once, few, many or a size class.

J | size | V | D | DNA | CDR3
TRBJ2-3 | once | TRBV7-9 | TRBD2 | TGTGCCAGCAGCTTAAAAGCTGCGGGGGGACCCGCAGATACGCAGTATTTT | CASSLKAAGGPADTQYF
TRBJ1-3 | . | TRBV11-2 | . | TGTGCCAGCAGCCCTCGAGGCGGCCCAAGCTCTGGAAACACCATATATTTT | CASSPRGGPSSGNTIYF
TRBJ1-2 | . | TRBV11-3 | . | TGTGCCAGCAGCGAGGGGGGCCCAGGGCAAGGGGCTAACTATGGCTACACCTTC | CASSEGGPGQGANYGYTF
TRBJ2-3 | . | TRBV5-1 | . | TGCGCCAGCAGCTTAACAGATGATACGCAGTATTTT | CASSLTDDTQYF
TRBJ2-1 | . | TRBV7-9 | TRBD1 | TGTGCCAGCATCTCCGGGACAGGGGGTGGATGGGGGCCTCTTAATGAGCAGTTCTTC | CASISGTGGGWGPLNEQFF
TRBJ1-2 | . | TRBV28 | TRBD1 | TGTGCCAGCAGTATCCCGGTGGGACAGGGGAATGGCTACACCTTC | CASSIPVGQGNGYTF
TRBJ1-5 | . | TRBV6-2/TRBV6-3 | TRBD1 | TGTGCCGGCAGTACCCCTCGGGGACAGATACCCCATAGCAATCAGCCCCAGCATTTT | CAGSTPRGQIPHSNQPQHF
TRBJ2-7 | . | TRBV7-8 | TRBD1 | TGTGCCAGCAGCTTAGTAGCCGGGACAGGATTCTACGAGCAGTACTTC | CASSLVAGTGFYEQYF
TRBJ2-1 | . | TRBV4-3 | . | TGCGCCAGCAGCCAAGCACGTGGTTATGAGCAGTTCTTC | CASSQARGYEQFF
TRBJ2-1 | . | TRBV6-6 | TRBD2 | TGTGCCAGCAGTTACTCCCCGACTAGCGTGAATGAGCAGTTCTTC | CASSYSPTSVNEQFF
TRBJ2-1 | . | TRBV28 | TRBD1 | TGTGCCAGCAGTTTACCGGGACAGGGAGGTTTTGAGCAGTTCTTC | CASSLPGQGGFEQFF
TRBJ2-7 | . | TRBV24-1 | TRBD1 | TGTGCCACCAGTGACCAAGGACAGGGGCGGTACTTC | CATSDQGQGRYF
TRBJ2-7 | few | TRBV20-1 | TRBD1 | TGCAGTGCTAGTAGGGACCTTCGGGACAGCTCCTACGAGCAGTACTTC | CSASRDLRDSSYEQYF
TRBJ2-1 | few | TRBV4-3 | TRBD1 | TGCGCCAGCAGCCACGGGACAGGGAATGAGCAGTTCTTC | CASSHGTGNEQFF
TRBJ2-1 | few | TRBV6-2/TRBV6-3 | TRBD2 | TGTGCCAGCAGTGCCAGTAGCGGGAGAAATGAGCAGTTCTTC | CASSASSGRNEQFF
TRBJ1-2 | many | TRBV12-3/TRBV12-4 | . | TGTGCCAGCATAGGATTTAACTATGGCTACACCTTC | CASIGFNYGYTF
TRBJ2-7 | few | TRBV28 | TRBD1 | TGTGCCAGCAGTTACTCACAGGGGGCCTCCTACGAGCAGTACTTC | CASSYSQGASYEQYF
TRBJ2-7 | few | TRBV25-1 | TRBD1 | TGTGCCAGCAGTGGGACAGGTCGGGAGCAGTACTTC | CASSGTGREQYF
TRBJ2-5 | . | TRBV18 | . | TGTGCCAGCTCACCCTCTGTGATTGAGGGGCGGACCCAGTACTTC | CASSPSVIEGRTQYF
TRBJ2-5 | . | TRBV20-1 | . | TGCAGTGCAAAGAAACAGGAAGAGACCCAGTACTTC | CSAKKQEETQYF
TRBJ2-6 | few | TRBV3-1 | TRBD1 | TGTGCCAGCAGCCGTCAGGGACAGGGTTCCTCTGGGGCCAACGTCCTGACTTTC | CASSRQGQGSSGANVLTF
TRBJ2-1 | many | TRBV29-1 | TRBD1 | TGCAGCGTCGAGGGGACAGGGGGACCAAGACATGAGCAGTTCTTC | CSVEGTGGPRHEQFF
TRBJ2-7 | many | TRBV7-9 | TRBD2 | TGTGCAGCGGGCGGGAGTCCCCACGAGCAGTACTTC | CAAGGSPHEQYF
TRBJ2-7 | . | TRBV7-2 | TRBD2 | TGTGCCGGCAGCTCAAGGACTAGGAACTCCTACGAGCAGTACTTC | CAGSSRTRNSYEQYF
TRBJ2-3 | . | TRBV12-3/TRBV12-4 | . | TGTGCCAGCAGTTTTGAAGGGAGAGTGATCACAGATGCGCAGTATTTT | CASSFEGRVITDAQYF
TRBJ2-1 | . | TRBV3-1 | . | TGTGCCAGCAGCCAGGCTAGGGGGAATGAGCAGTTCTTC | CASSQARGNEQFF
TRBJ2-7 | many | TRBV6-2/TRBV6-3 | TRBD1 | TGTGCCAGCAGTTACTCTGGGACAGGGAAGGTCGACGAGCAGTACTTC | CASSYSGTGKVDEQYF
TRBJ2-7 | . | TRBV3-1 | . | TGTGCCAGCAGCCAAGGTATTCCTGGCGGTCCCTACGAGCAGTACTTC | CASSQGIPGGPYEQYF
TRBJ2-1 | many | TRBV9 | TRBD2 | TGTGCCAGCAGCGTATCGAGGGAGGGCCACTCCTACAATGAGCAGTTCTTC | CASSVSREGHSYNEQFF
TRBJ2-7 | few | TRBV20-1 | TRBD2 | TGCAGTGCTAGATCGAATGGCAAGTTCGGACTAGCGGTCTCCTACGAGCAGTACTTC | CSARSNGKFGLAVSYEQYF
TRBJ1-2 | . | TRBV29-1 | . | TGCAGCGTTGTCGAGGGGGACTATGGCTACACCTTC | CSVVEGDYGYTF
TRBJ2-7 | . | TRBV28 | TRBD1 | TGTGCCAGCCCCCCCTCGAGGGACAGGGGGTATTACGAGCAGTACTTC | CASPPSRDRGYYEQYF
TRBJ2-6 | . | TRBV11-2 | . | TGTGCCAGCAGCAGGCCTTCCGCCTCTGGGGCCAACGTCCTGACTTTC | CASSRPSASGANVLTF
TRBJ2-5 | . | TRBV11-3 | . | TGTGCCAGCAGCATTACCCCAGGGGCCTGGGAGACCCAGTACTTC | CASSITPGAWETQYF
TRBJ2-5 | few | TRBV7-2 | . | TGTGCCAGCAGCCTCCTCACCCCGGGACGGGCGGACCAAGAGACCCAGTACTTC | CASSLLTPGRADQETQYF
TRBJ2-1 | once | TRBV28 | . | TGTGCCAGCGAGCCGTTCTCCTACAATGAGCAGTTCTTC | CASEPFSYNEQFF
TRBJ2-7 | few | TRBV10-3 | . | TGTGCCATCAACCCCGGGACATTAACCTACGAGCAGTACTTC | CAINPGTLTYEQYF
TRBJ2-7 | few | TRBV7-8 | TRBD2 | TGTGCCAGCAGCTTAGGCCTCGGGAGGGCCTACGAGCAGTACTTC | CASSLGLGRAYEQYF
TRBJ1-1 | . | TRBV20-1 | . | TGCAGTGCTAGGGGGGTGTGGGAAGCTTTCTTT | CSARGVWEAFF
TRBJ2-1 | . | TRBV16 | . | TGTGCCAGCAGCCGAGAGGAACTAGGTAAAAATGAGCAGTTCTTC | CASSREELGKNEQFF
TRBJ1-6 | . | TRBV20-1 | . | TGCAGTGCCAAGACGGGGGATTCACCCCTCCACTTT | CSAKTGDSPLHF
TRBJ1-4 | few | TRBV29-1 | . | TGCAGCGTTGGGTTTCGTACCAATGAAAAACTGTTTTTT | CSVGFRTNEKLFF
TRBJ2-7 | . | TRBV6-2/TRBV6-3 | TRBD2 | TGTGCCAGCAGTCCCAGCGGGAGTAGGTATGAGCAGTACTTC | CASSPSGSRYEQYF
TRBJ1-5 | . | TRBV7-2 | . | TGTGCCAGCAGCTTAGCGTCGGGACAACCTAATCAGCCCCAGCATTTT | CASSLASGQPNQPQHF
TRBJ2-4 | . | TRBV6-2/TRBV6-3 | . | TGTGCCAGCAGTCAGCGGGTAGCAGGAAACATTCAGTACTTC | CASSQRVAGNIQYF
TRBJ1-2 | . | TRBV5-1 | TRBD1 | TGCGCCAGCAGCTTGCGTGTGTCGGGACAGGGCCTCAACGCTAACTATGGCTACACCTTC | CASSLRVSGQGLNANYGYTF
TRBJ2-1 | . | TRBV7-6 | TRBD2 | TGTGCCAGCATTGCGGGAGGACCCTACAATGAGCAGTTCTTC | CASIAGGPYNEQFF
TRBJ2-2 | . | TRBV5-8 | TRBD1 | TGTGCCAGCAGTTCCGGGACAGGGGTGCCCGGGGAGCTGTTTTTT | CASSSGTGVPGELFF
TRBJ2-1 | . | TRBV7-8 | TRBD2 | TGTGCCAGCAGCTTAGAGGTCGCGGGAGGACGCTATGAGCAGTTCTTC | CASSLEVAGGRYEQFF
TRBJ2-7 | . | TRBV7-2 | . | TGTGCCAGCAGCTTGGGGTCGGGTCGCGAGCAGTACTTC | CASSLGSGREQYF
TRBJ2-5 | once | TRBV20-1 | . | TGCAGTGCGCCGAGCCCGACTCAAGAGACCCAGTACTTC | CSAPSPTQETQYF
TRBJ1-2 | . | TRBV12-3/TRBV12-4 | . | TGTGCCAGCACCAAAAGGGGGAGGGACTATGGCTACACCTTC | CASTKRGRDYGYTF
TRBJ2-7 | few | TRBV7-2 | TRBD1 | TGTGCCAGCAGTGGGACAGGGGCCCTGACGGGCTACGAGCAGTACTTC | CASSGTGALTGYEQYF
TRBJ2-1 | . | TRBV27 | TRBD2 | TGTGCCAGCAGGATAAGCGGGAGGACCTACAATGAGCAGTTCTTC | CASRISGRTYNEQFF
TRBJ1-5 | . | TRBV27 | . | TGTGCCAGCAAGAAGTCACGGGATAGCAATCAGCCCCAGCATTTT | CASKKSRDSNQPQHF